This TCR beta chain was obtained from a study of T cells in Graves' hyperthyroidism and ophthalmopathy. Study summary: Peripheral blood was drawn at first diagnosis, prior to all treatment.

Amplification of TCR beta CDR3 regions used RNA as the template. The TCR CDR3 was amplified in a first-round RT-PCR using the HTBI primer set. MiXCR, run by TCRdb on the multiplex PCR reads, gives a single entry per CDR3 protein. The data contain around 520,000 distinct CDR3 sequences, roughly 25% of them seen just once; the ten biggest clones take up around 11%. Germline CDR1 DFQATT, CDR2 SNEGSKA (reference sequence). The CDR3 totals 13 residues. Between the trimmed V and J ends, which lost 5 bases and 3 bases, there was a span of 12 bases. In the case of this clonotype: Its antigen is currently unknown.

Points from the study as a whole: Median prediction lead before ophthalmopathy onset was about 6.7 months with the model. Most thyroid clonotypes with frequency above 0.001 were detected in blood.

Specimen: blood. The TCR originated in a woman aged 25 to 45 with Graves' ophthalmopathy. The chain has TRBV20-1 and TRBJ2-3, with D uncertain. The CDR3 loop reads CSAGQVQTDTQYF. In DNA, the CDR3 is TGCAGTGCTGGCCAGGTTCAGACAGATACGCAGTATTTT.